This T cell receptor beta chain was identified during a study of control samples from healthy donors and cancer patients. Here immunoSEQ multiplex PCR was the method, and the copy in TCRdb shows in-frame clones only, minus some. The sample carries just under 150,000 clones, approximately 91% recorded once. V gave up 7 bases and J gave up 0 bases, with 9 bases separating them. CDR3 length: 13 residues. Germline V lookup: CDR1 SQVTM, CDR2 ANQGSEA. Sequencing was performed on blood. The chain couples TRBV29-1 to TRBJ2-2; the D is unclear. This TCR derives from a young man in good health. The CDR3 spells CSGTTSNTGELFF. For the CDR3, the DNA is TGCAGCGGAACTACGTCGAACACCGGGGAGCTGTTTTTT.